One T cell receptor beta chain is described in this entry. Antigen unknown. This sample stems from a study of shared clonotypes between healthy human individuals. Study results and limitations: Estimated richness was generally greater in naive than memory subsets. Sequencing depth was expected to affect clonotype sharing among donors.

Germline assignment: CDR1 SGHNT and CDR2 YYREEE (reference sequence). The CDR3 runs 14 residues. V lost 2 bases to trimming and J lost 3 bases, with 11 bases between them. Selected positively for CCR7 and CD45RO-negative, naive CD8 cells excluded terminally differentiated effector memory CD45RA+ cells. Every contributor of samples was a Caucasian grown-up residing in Nashville, Tennessee. Every subset's genomic DNA went evenly onto several immunoSEQ plates. Using immunoSEQ multiplex PCR, the repertoire was profiled, and TCRdb retains in-frame clones only, with some absent. The data contain more than 2 million clones, over 85% of them singletons.

Sequencing was carried out using naive CD8+ T cells sorted from blood. The clonotype originates from a man between 18 and 29 years old in good health. J is TRBJ1-2 and V is TRBV5-4, with D possibly matching TRBD1 (5 bases). The CDR3 sequence: CASSFLGVHYGYTF. CDR3 bases: TGTGCCAGCAGCTTCTTGGGGGTCCACTATGGCTACACCTTC.